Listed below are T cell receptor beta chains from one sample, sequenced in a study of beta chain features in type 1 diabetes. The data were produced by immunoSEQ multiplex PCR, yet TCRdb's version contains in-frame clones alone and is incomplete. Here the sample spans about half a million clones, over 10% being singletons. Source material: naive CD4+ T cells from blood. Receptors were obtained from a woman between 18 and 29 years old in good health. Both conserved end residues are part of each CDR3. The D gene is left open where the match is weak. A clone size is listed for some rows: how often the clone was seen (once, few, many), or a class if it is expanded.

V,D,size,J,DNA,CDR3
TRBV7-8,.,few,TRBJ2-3,TGTGCCAGCAGCCGGAGACAGGCCGCTATCACAGATACGCAGTATTTT,CASSRRQAAITDTQYF
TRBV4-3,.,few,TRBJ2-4,TGCGCCAGCAGCCAAGATCATCGGGGGCGAAACATTCAGTACTTC,CASSQDHRGRNIQYF
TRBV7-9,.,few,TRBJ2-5,TGTGCCACGGGGAGCCAGTACTTC,CATGSQYF
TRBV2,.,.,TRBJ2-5,TGTGCCAGCAGAGAGGACGGAGAGTACCAAGAGACCCAGTACTTC,CASREDGEYQETQYF
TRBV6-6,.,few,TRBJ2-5,TGTGCCAGCAGAACCGGGACCCCAGGGGACCAGTACTTC,CASRTGTPGDQYF
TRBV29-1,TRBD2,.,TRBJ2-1,TGCAGCGTTGCCTGGACTAGCGGGAGGGGTGATGAGCAGTTCTTC,CSVAWTSGRGDEQFF
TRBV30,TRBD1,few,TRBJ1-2,TGTGCCTGGAGTACGACAGGGTATGGCTACACCTTC,CAWSTTGYGYTF
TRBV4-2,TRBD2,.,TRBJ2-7,TGTGCCAGCAGCCCGACTAGCGATCACGAGCAGTACTTC,CASSPTSDHEQYF
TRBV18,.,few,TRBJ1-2,TGTGCCAGCTCGCCTACGGGGACAACTAACTATGGCTACACCTTC,CASSPTGTTNYGYTF
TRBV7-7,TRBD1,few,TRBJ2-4,TGTGCCAGCAGCCTTAACAGGGGGAACATTCAGTACTTC,CASSLNRGNIQYF
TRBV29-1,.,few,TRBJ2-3,TGCAGCGTTGCCCCGTTGTACACAGATACGCAGTATTTT,CSVAPLYTDTQYF
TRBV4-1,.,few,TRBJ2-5,TGCGCCAGCAGCCAGCTCGGTTTTCAAGAGACCCAGTACTTC,CASSQLGFQETQYF
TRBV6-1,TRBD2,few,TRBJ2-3,TGTGCCAGCACCCGGACTAGCGGGGAAACAGATACGCAGTATTTT,CASTRTSGETDTQYF
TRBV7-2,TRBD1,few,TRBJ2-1,TGTGCCAGCAGTTCAGACAGGGGTTCCTACAATGAGCAGTTCTTC,CASSSDRGSYNEQFF
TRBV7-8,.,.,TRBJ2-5,TGTGCCAGCAGCCCCTCGGGACATCCCTGGGAGACCCAGTACTTC,CASSPSGHPWETQYF
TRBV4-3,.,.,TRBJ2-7,TGCGCCAGCAGCCAAGATGGGGCGGGTACCTCCTACGAGCAGTACTTC,CASSQDGAGTSYEQYF
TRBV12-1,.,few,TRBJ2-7,TGTGCCAGCAGCTTCGCGGGAGGCAAGGACGAGCAGTACTTC,CASSFAGGKDEQYF
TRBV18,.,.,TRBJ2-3,TGTGCCAGCTCACCATCCGGGGATACGCAGTATTTT,CASSPSGDTQYF
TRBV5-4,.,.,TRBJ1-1,TGTGCCAGCAGCTTGGCCAGGGGCGGTGGCACTGAAGCTTTCTTT,CASSLARGGGTEAFF
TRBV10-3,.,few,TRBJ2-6,TGTGCCATCAGTCCCGGGCCTTCTGGGGCCAACGTCCTGACTTTC,CAISPGPSGANVLTF
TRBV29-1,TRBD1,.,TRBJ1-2,TGCAGCGTGTTACAGGGGCCCAACTATGGCTACACCTTC,CSVLQGPNYGYTF
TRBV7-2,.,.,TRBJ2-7,TGTGCCAGCAGCTTAGTCGCGACAGCCTACGAGCAGTACTTC,CASSLVATAYEQYF
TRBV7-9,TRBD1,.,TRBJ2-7,TGTGCCAGCAGCTATCGACAGGGCGCCTACGAGCAGTACTTC,CASSYRQGAYEQYF
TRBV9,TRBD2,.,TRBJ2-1,TGTGCCAGCAGCGAGCGGGGTTACAATGAGCAGTTCTTC,CASSERGYNEQFF
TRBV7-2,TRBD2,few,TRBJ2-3,TGTGCCAGCAGCTCGGGACTAGCGGGACTCGTGCATTTT,CASSSGLAGLVHF
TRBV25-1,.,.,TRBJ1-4,TGTGCCAGCAGTCCCTTTACAGGGTCTAATGAAAAACTGTTTTTT,CASSPFTGSNEKLFF
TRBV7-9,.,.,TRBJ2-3,TGTGCCAGCACCCCGGAGGGGTCCGCAGATACGCAGTATTTT,CASTPEGSADTQYF
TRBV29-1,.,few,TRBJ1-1,TGCAGCGTTGGGAGCGGCCGGTTGAACACTGAAGCTTTCTTT,CSVGSGRLNTEAFF